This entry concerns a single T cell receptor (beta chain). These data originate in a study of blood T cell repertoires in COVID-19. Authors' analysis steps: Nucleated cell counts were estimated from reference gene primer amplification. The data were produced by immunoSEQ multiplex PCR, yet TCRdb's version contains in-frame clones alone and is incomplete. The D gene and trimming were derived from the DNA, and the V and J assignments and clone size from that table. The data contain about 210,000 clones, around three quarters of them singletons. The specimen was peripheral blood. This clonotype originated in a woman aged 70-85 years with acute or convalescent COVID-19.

CDR3 protein: CASSEITGQGTGANEQFF. The CDR3 DNA is TGTGCCAGCAGTGAAATCACGGGACAGGGGACGGGGGCAAATGAGCAGTTCTTC. V gene TRBV25-1 combines with J gene TRBJ2-1, with TRBD1 identical over 10 bases. This CDR3 is 18 amino acids long. Unmatched junction bases numbered 14, after V lost 2 bases and J lost 7 bases. CDR1 and CDR2 (germline): MGHDK, SYGVNS.